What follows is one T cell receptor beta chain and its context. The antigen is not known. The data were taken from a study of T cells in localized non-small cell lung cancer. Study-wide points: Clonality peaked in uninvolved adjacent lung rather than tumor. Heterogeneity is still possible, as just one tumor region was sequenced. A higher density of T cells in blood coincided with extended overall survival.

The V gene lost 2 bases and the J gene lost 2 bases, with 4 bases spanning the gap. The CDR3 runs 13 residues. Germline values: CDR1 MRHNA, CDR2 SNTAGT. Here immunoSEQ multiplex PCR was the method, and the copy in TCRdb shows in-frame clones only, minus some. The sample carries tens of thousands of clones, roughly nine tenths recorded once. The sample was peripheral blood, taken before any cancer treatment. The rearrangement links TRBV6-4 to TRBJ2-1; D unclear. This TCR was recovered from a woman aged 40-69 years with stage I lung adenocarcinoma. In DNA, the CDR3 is TGTGCCAGCAGTGACAACACCTACAATGAGCAGTTCTTC. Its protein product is CASSDNTYNEQFF.